This entry describes one T cell receptor beta chain. The sample is drawn from a study of blood T cell repertoires in COVID-19. Across the study: Acute-phase and convalescent COVID-19 samples originated in the United States, Italy and Spain. Sample material is recorded as cDNA or gDNA derived from T cells, B-cell-depleted T cells, or PBMCs.

The authors' processing: Nucleated cell number was recorded as an estimate derived from reference gene primer amplification. Sequenced by immunoSEQ multiplex PCR; TCRdb stores in-frame clones only, minus some. D and trimming were read from the DNA, whereas the V and J calls and clone size are those reported in that table. The sample lists approximately 280,000 clones, over 75% occurring once. Germline values: CDR1 MDHEN, CDR2 SYDVKM. V was clipped by 2 bases and J by 4 bases; unmatched bases: 4. The length of the CDR3 is 14 residues. V usage is TRBV28 and J usage is TRBJ1-1; 7 bases agree with TRBD1. Input material: peripheral blood. This TCR was sampled from a woman in her twenties or thirties with COVID-19, enrolled during active disease. CDR3 DNA: TGTGCCAGCAGTTTAAGACAGGGAGGCACTGAAGCTTTCTTT. It codes for CASSLRQGGTEAFF. The entire variable domain, with the rest obtained from reference TRBV28 and TRBJ1-1, is as follows: DVKVTQSSRYLVKRTGEKVFLECVQDMDHENMFWYRQDPGLGLRLIYFSYDVKMKEKGDIPEGYSVSREKKERFSLILESASTNQTSMYLCASSLRQGGTEAFFGQGTRLTVV.